This paragraph covers one T cell receptor (beta chain) sequence. Its target is not known. The germline gives CDR1 SEHNR, CDR2 FQNEAQ (reference sequence). The CDR3 consists of 14 residues. Deletions cut 5 bases from V and 8 bases from J, with 16 bases between. This sample is drawn from a study of OX40 agonist ivuxolimab in advanced cancers. Study observations and caveats: Expanded clones tended on average to be more numerous among CD8+ T cells than CD4+. CD4+ and CD8+ T cells in blood underwent clonal expansion by week 6 at 0.1 to 3.0 mg/kg.

Patients were ineligible given autoimmune disease history or systemic immunosuppression. Libraries were prepared by immunoSEQ multiplex PCR; TCRdb keeps only in-frame clonotypes and omits some of them. The repertoire includes about 48,000 clones, around nine tenths of them detected once, and less than 60% sits in the top ten. This rearrangement joins TRBV7-9 to TRBJ2-1; no clear D gene. This receptor was identified in an adult with an advanced solid tumor such as melanoma, head and neck, liver or kidney cancer. The sequencing here drew on CD4+ or CD8+ T cells sorted from blood, taken in a trial of the OX40 agonist ivuxolimab. The CDR3 spells CASSETLRPHEQFF. CDR3 sequence (DNA): TGTGCCAGCAGCGAAACGTTAAGGCCGCATGAGCAGTTCTTC.